This T cell receptor beta chain was identified in a study of shared clonotypes between healthy human individuals. Overall study context: Samples came from a couple of female and three male donors aged 18 to 49.

The authors ran the assay at deep level. Data came from immunoSEQ multiplex PCR; TCRdb stores just in-frame clones and leaves some out. The top ten clones hold over 1.3% of a sample with nearly 1,000,000 clones, less than 85% of them seen once. Per the germline V gene, CDR1 is SGDLS and CDR2 is YYNGEE. V was clipped by 0 bases and J by 0 bases, with 13 bases between them. The CDR3 has 17 amino acids. This clonotype was obtained from a man between 18 and 35 years old in good health. The sample was memory CD4+ T cells sorted from blood. Subset here: CD45RA-negative fraction. This chain joins TRBV9 and TRBJ1-3; D is uncertain. The CDR3 nucleotides are TGTGCCAGCAGCGTAGGAGGAGCGGACTTCTCTGGAAACACCATATATTTT. It encodes CASSVGGADFSGNTIYF.